Listed below are T cell receptor beta chains from one sample, sequenced in a study of blood T cell repertoires in COVID-19. The data were produced by immunoSEQ multiplex PCR, yet TCRdb's version contains in-frame clones alone and is incomplete. The sample holds roughly 200,000 clones, 65% to 90% seen once. Sequencing used peripheral blood. The receptors here all came from a human donor in a cohort sampled during active COVID-19. Both conserved end residues are part of each CDR3.

TRBV7-8	CASSLNYEQYF
TRBV27	CASSLLGQPTYEQYF
TRBV2	CASSELGAHYEQYF
TRBV7-2	CASSLNGRGGQETQYF
TRBV11-1	CASNLRGPDNEQFF
TRBV7-2	CASSLGNTKNSPLHF
TRBV6-2/TRBV6-3	CASSYSTGPAGELFF
TRBV11-2	CASSPQGGGETQYF
TRBV21-1	CASSKGRGMNTEAFF
TRBV5-6	CASSAAGTGSRTDTQYF
TRBV3-1/TRBV3-2	CASSAGPLEQFF
TRBV6-2/TRBV6-3	CASSSPQGAADYGYTF
TRBV9	CASSPRDSLGYTF
TRBV18	CASSQNFQGTGGYEQYF
TRBV27	CASSLSMGGYEQYF
TRBV2	CASQIRGNTEAFF
TRBV15	CATSLGGQGAVGGYTF
TRBV27	CASSPRTGGLSYGYTF
TRBV3-1/TRBV3-2	CASSHGTSGGIKTQYF
TRBV6-2/TRBV6-3	CASSYLGGLNQPQHF
TRBV28	CASGQGEETQYF
TRBV2	CASSGRGVSVGEQYF
TRBV7-2	CASSLGLAGGGETQYF
TRBV18	CASSPGGGQSHQPQHF
TRBV11-2	CASSLKTGSAPNQPQHF
TRBV28	CASSPGTNYGYTF
TRBV10-2	CASSESGASYEQYF
TRBV3-1/TRBV3-2	CASSQDRGMGLFF
TRBV6-1	CASSELQGLDEQYF
TRBV19	CASSIRDRDQPQHF
TRBV7-2	CASSLARPGLAGERTDTQYF
TRBV7-8	CASSSRGGSYNEQFF